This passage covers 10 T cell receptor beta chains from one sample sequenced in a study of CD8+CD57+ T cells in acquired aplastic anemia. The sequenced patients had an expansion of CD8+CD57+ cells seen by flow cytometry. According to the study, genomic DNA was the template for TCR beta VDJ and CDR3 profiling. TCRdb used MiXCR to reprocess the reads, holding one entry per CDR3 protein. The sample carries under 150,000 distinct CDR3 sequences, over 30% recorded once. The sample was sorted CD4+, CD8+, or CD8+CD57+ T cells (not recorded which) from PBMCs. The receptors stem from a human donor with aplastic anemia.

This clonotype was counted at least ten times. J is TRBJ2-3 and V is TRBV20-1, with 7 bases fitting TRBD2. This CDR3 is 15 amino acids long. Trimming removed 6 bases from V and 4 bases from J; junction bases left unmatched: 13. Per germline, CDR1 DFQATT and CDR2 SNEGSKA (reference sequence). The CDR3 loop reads CSAEGRGIVADTQYF. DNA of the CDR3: TGCAGTGCCGAGGGGCGGGGGATAGTCGCAGATACGCAGTATTTT.

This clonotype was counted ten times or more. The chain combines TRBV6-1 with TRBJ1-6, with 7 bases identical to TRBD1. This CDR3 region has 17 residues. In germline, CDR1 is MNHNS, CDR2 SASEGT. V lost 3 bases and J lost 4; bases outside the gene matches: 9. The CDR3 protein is CASSDRQGGAYNSPLHF. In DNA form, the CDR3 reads TGTGCCAGCAGTGATAGACAGGGTGGCGCGTATAATTCACCCCTCCACTTT.

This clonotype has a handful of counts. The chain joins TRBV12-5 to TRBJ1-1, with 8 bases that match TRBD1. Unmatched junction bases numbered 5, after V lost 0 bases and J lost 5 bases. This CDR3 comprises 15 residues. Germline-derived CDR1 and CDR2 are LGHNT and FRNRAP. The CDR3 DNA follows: TGTGCTAGTGGTTTGGTGCAGGGGGCGGTTACTGAAGCTTTCTTT. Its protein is CASGLVQGAVTEAFF.

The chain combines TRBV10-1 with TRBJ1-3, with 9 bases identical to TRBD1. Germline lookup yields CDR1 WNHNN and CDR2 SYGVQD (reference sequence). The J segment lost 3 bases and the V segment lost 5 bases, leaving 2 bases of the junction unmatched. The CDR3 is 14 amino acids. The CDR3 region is CASSRTGDGNTIYF. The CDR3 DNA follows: TGCGCCAGCAGTCGGACAGGGGATGGAAACACCATATATTTT.

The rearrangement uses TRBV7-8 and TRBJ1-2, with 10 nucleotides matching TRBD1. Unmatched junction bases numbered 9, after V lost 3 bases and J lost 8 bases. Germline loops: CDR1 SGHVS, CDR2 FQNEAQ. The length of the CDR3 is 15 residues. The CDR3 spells CASSFQGQGVEGYTF. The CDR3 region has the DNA TGTGCCAGCAGCTTCCAAGGACAGGGGGTGGAAGGCTACACCTTC.

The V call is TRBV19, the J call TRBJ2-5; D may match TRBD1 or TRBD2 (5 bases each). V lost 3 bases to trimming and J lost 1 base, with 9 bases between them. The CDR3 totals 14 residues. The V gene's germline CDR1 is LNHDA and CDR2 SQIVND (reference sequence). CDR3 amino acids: CASSIPGRQETQYF. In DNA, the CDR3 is TGTGCCAGTAGTATTCCGGGACGCCAAGAGACCCAGTACTTC.

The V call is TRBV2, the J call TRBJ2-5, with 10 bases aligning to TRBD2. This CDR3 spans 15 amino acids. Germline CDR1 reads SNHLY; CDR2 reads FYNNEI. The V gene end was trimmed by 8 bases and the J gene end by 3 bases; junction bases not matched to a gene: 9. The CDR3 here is CASDKREGPEETQYF. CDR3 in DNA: TGTGCCAGCGACAAGCGGGAGGGCCCCGAAGAGACCCAGTACTTC.

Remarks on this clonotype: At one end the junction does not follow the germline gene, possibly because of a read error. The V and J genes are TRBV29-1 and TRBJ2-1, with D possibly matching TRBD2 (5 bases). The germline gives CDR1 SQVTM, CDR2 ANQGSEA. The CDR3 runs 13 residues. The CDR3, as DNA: TGCAGCGTTCTAGGGAGCTCCTGCAATGAGCAGTTCTTC. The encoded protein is CSVLGSSCNEQFF.

The CDR3 region is CSASVGGNTIYF. CDR3 coding DNA: TGCAGTGCTAGTGTGGGTGGAAACACCATATATTTT. The rearrangement links TRBV20-1 to TRBJ1-3; the D is unclear. Per germline, CDR1 DFQATT and CDR2 SNEGSKA (reference sequence). The CDR3 loop spans 12 amino acids. Deletions cut 3 bases from V and 3 bases from J, with 6 bases between.

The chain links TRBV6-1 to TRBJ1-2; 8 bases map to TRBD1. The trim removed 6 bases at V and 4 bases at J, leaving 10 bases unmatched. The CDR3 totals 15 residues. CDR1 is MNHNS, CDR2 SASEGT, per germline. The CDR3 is CASSFDRGSGYGYTF. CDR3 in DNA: TGTGCCAGCAGCTTCGACAGGGGCAGTGGCTATGGCTACACCTTC.